Below are 12 T cell receptor beta chains sequenced from a single sample in a study of blood T cell repertoires in COVID-19. The assay was immunoSEQ multiplex PCR, and TCRdb's table has in-frame clones only and misses some. The data show around 300,000 clones, approximately 88% seen once. Sequenced material: peripheral blood. The receptors come from a woman aged 30 to 39 with COVID-19, enrolled during active disease.

The V and J genes are TRBV18 and TRBJ1-6; D is undetermined. CDR3 length: 13 residues. Between the trimmed V and J ends, which lost 4 bases and 7 bases, there was a span of 8 bases. Germline V gives CDR1 KGHSH, CDR2 LQKENI. The CDR3: CASSQNENSPLHF. The CDR3 DNA reads TGTGCCAGCTCACAAAACGAGAATTCACCCCTCCACTTT.

This clone was seen just once. The V and J genes are TRBV24-1 and TRBJ2-3, with 10 bases matching TRBD1. This CDR3 comprises 16 residues. CDR1 and CDR2 (germline): KGHDR, SFDVKD. Trimming removed 2 bases from V and 4 bases from J; junction bases left unmatched: 5. The CDR3: CATSDSPGQGADTQYF. CDR3 bases: TGTGCCACCAGTGATTCCCCAGGACAGGGGGCAGATACGCAGTATTTT.

The rearrangement uses TRBV2 and TRBJ2-1; 10 bases align to TRBD2. V gave up 5 bases and J gave up 8 bases; unmatched junction bases: 9. The CDR3 is 15 residues long. Germline CDR1 is SNHLY and CDR2 is FYNNEI. The CDR3 nucleotides are TGTGCCAGCAGTATTGAACTAGCGGGGTTTGATGAGCAGTTCTTC. Its translation: CASSIELAGFDEQFF.

The chain links TRBV24-1 to TRBJ2-5; D is unclear. CDR1 is KGHDR, CDR2 SFDVKD, per germline. This CDR3 region has 13 residues. V was trimmed by 5 bases and J by 4 bases, leaving 10 bases between them. The CDR3 DNA follows: TGTGCCACCAGTGTCAGGTTTGGAGAGACCCAGTACTTC. The encoded protein is CATSVRFGETQYF.

The V gene is TRBV3-1 (or the pseudogene TRBV3-2), the J gene TRBJ2-5; a weak D match, TRBD2 (6 bases). Between the trimmed V and J ends, which lost 8 bases and 4 bases, there was a span of 17 bases. Germline V gene data show CDR1 as LGHDT and CDR2 as YNNKEL (reference sequence). The CDR3 is 14 residues long. CDR3 loop: CASLYGGAGETQYF. Here the CDR3 DNA reads TGTGCCAGCCTTTATGGCGGGGCGGGAGAGACCCAGTACTTC.

As DNA, the CDR3 is TGTGCCAGTAGTCAAGCAGCCGGTCCGGGGCCCCAGCATTTT. This translates into CASSQAAGPGPQHF. This chain links TRBV19 with TRBJ1-5; no clear D. The length of the CDR3 is 14 residues. V was clipped by 5 bases and J by 9 bases, with 17 bases between them. CDR1 and CDR2 from the germline V gene are LNHDA and SQIVND (reference sequence).

The chain recombines TRBV28 with TRBJ1-4; no clear D gene. The CDR3 contains 12 residues. The V gene's germline CDR1 is MDHEN and CDR2 SYDVKM. V lost 3 bases to trimming and J lost 7 bases, with 6 bases between them. The CDR3 loop is CASSLFGEKLFF. In nucleotides, the CDR3 is TGTGCCAGCAGTTTGTTCGGTGAAAAACTGTTTTTT.

This clone has a handful of counts. J is TRBJ1-4 and V is TRBV5-1, with D uncertain. There are 15 residues in the CDR3. Germline CDR1 SGHRS, CDR2 YFSETQ. Trimming took off 0 bases at V and 4 bases at J, with 10 bases between the two ends. The CDR3 nucleotides are TGCGCCAGCAGCTTGGGGGCGCAGCTTAATGAAAAACTGTTTTTT. Protein product: CASSLGAQLNEKLFF.

The chain has TRBV5-4 and TRBJ1-2; 8 bases match TRBD1. CDR3 length equals 14 residues. Germline assignment: CDR1 SGHNT and CDR2 YYREEE (reference sequence). The V and J ends lost 4 bases and 4 bases, in that order; junction bases with no gene match: 6. CDR3 region: CASSADRGSYGYTF. The CDR3 DNA reads TGTGCCAGCAGCGCTGACAGGGGCAGCTATGGCTACACCTTC.

V usage is TRBV6-2 or TRBV6-3 and J usage is TRBJ2-1; TRBD2 matches 8 bases. Germline values: CDR1 MNHEY, CDR2 SVGEGT. J gave up 4 bases and V 4 bases, and 9 bases lay outside the gene matches. The CDR3 contains 16 residues. CDR3 sequence (DNA): TGTGCCAGCAGTTCATCCCGGGGGGGCCGGTACAATGAGCAGTTCTTC. This codes for CASSSSRGGRYNEQFF.

The chain employs TRBV7-9 and TRBJ1-1, with TRBD1 as a possible D gene (5 bases). The V gene lost 4 bases and the J gene lost 5 bases, with 20 bases spanning the gap. Looked up from germline, CDR1 is SEHNR and CDR2 is FQNEAQ (reference sequence). CDR3 length: 16 residues. Here the CDR3 reads CASSSSGLTLRTEAFF. CDR3 sequence (DNA): TGTGCCAGCAGCTCGTCGGGACTGACCCTAAGGACTGAAGCTTTCTTT.

This chain connects TRBV30 to TRBJ1-3; D gene unclear. The CDR3 runs to 13 residues. V lost 5 bases, J lost 2 bases, and 10 bases lay in between. Germline-derived CDR1 and CDR2 are GTSNPN and SVGIG (reference sequence). The CDR3 is CAWDPGPGNTIYF. The CDR3, as DNA: TGTGCCTGGGACCCAGGCCCTGGAAACACCATATATTTT.